This T cell receptor beta chain was obtained from a study of blood T cell repertoires in COVID-19. The CDR3 extends over 13 amino acids. Germline loops: CDR1 MNHEY, CDR2 SMNVEV (reference sequence). Trimming stripped 2 bases from V and 7 bases from J, with 6 bases between. The assay was immunoSEQ multiplex PCR, and TCRdb's table has in-frame clones only and misses some. The table includes 220,000 or so clones, 82% detected once. Sequencing was carried out using peripheral blood. This receptor was identified in a woman aged 80 or older with COVID-19, enrolled during active disease. The chain recombines TRBV27 with TRBJ1-6; D gene ambiguous. CDR3 DNA: TGTGCCAGCAGTTTAGGGCTAAATTCACCCCTCCACTTT. Translation: CASSLGLNSPLHF.